A single sample gave rise to the 20 T cell receptor beta chains below, sequenced in a study of blood T cell repertoires in COVID-19. Produced via immunoSEQ multiplex PCR; TCRdb's table is partial and in-frame only. The data contain around 130,000 clones, about 75% of them singletons. Sequenced material: peripheral blood. These receptors all come from a man older than 75 with acute or convalescent COVID-19.

The V call is TRBV18, the J call TRBJ1-1; no clear D. The CDR3 runs to 16 residues. V lost 0 bases and J lost 0, with 11 bases in between. Germline CDR1 and CDR2: KGHSH and LQKENI. CDR3 in amino acids: CASSPPGLSMNTEAFF. The CDR3 bases are TGTGCCAGCTCACCACCGGGCTTAAGCATGAACACTGAAGCTTTCTTT.

This sequence joins TRBV21-1 and TRBJ1-1; the tabulated D call, TRBD1, remains unverified against the DNA. TRBV21-1 is tagged as a pseudogene. The CDR3 is made up of 15 amino acids. The CDR3: CASSNHYRERIGAFF. DNA of the CDR3: TGTGCCAGCAGCAATCATTACAGGGAGAGGATAGGGGCTTTCTTT.

The V gene is TRBV7-9, the J gene TRBJ1-1, with D possibly being TRBD1 (5 bases). The V gene lost 5 bases and the J gene lost 1 base, with 11 bases spanning the gap. The CDR3 extends over 14 amino acids. The V gene's germline CDR1 is SEHNR and CDR2 FQNEAQ (reference sequence). For the CDR3, the DNA is TGTGCCAGCAGCACACAGGTGAAGAACACTGAAGCTTTCTTT. It yields the protein CASSTQVKNTEAFF.

This chain connects TRBV19 to TRBJ1-4; no clear D gene. This CDR3 is 16 amino acids long. The germline V gene encodes CDR1 LNHDA and CDR2 SQIVND (reference sequence). V was trimmed by 6 bases and J by 8 bases, leaving 22 bases between them. The chain's CDR3 is CASSQMRSVLREKLFF. CDR3 bases: TGTGCCAGTAGCCAGATGCGATCGGTCCTCAGGGAAAAACTGTTTTTT. Drawing the rest from reference TRBV19 and TRBJ1-4, the complete variable domain is DGGITQSPKYLFRKEGQNVTLSCEQNLNHDAMYWYRQDPGQGLRLIYYSQIVNDFQKGDIAEGYSVSREKKESFPLTVTSAQKNPTAFYLCASSQMRSVLREKLFFGSGTQLSVL.

The rearrangement links TRBV18 to TRBJ1-6; D gene unclear. Trimming removed 6 bases from V and 5 bases from J, with 11 bases in between. This CDR3 contains 14 residues. Germline lookup yields CDR1 KGHSH and CDR2 LQKENI. The DNA of the CDR3 is TGTGCCAGCTCCCCCCAGTATGATAATTCACCCCTCCACTTT. Amino acids: CASSPQYDNSPLHF.

The chain joins TRBV6-5 to TRBJ1-2, with D possibly matching TRBD1 (6 bases). CDR1 and CDR2 (germline): MNHEY, SVGAGI. The CDR3 spans 13 residues. Trimming shortened V by 4 bases and J by 5 bases, and 11 bases separated the two germline ends. CDR3 bases: TGTGCCAGCAGTTGGGACATGTCATATGGCTACACCTTC. This translates into CASSWDMSYGYTF.

This chain links TRBV6-5 with TRBJ1-1, with TRBD1 identical over 7 bases. V was pared by 7 bases and J by 0 bases, with 5 bases of the junction left unmatched. Germline V lookup: CDR1 MNHEY, CDR2 SVGAGI. The CDR3 runs to 14 residues. The CDR3 coding sequence is TGTGCCAGCACCCGACAGGGACTGAACACTGAAGCTTTCTTT. Protein: CASTRQGLNTEAFF.

The J gene is TRBJ2-7, the V gene TRBV2; 11 bases fit TRBD2. The V segment lost 3 bases and the J segment 4 bases; nucleotides outside the gene matches: 5. The germline V gene encodes CDR1 SNHLY and CDR2 FYNNEI. The CDR3 has 15 residues. The CDR3 coding sequence is TGTGCCAGCAGTGAGGTAGCGGGGGGGCGTTACGAGCAGTACTTC. Its protein product is CASSEVAGGRYEQYF.

There are a few counts of this clone. The chain has TRBV5-1 and TRBJ1-4, with TRBD1 matching 8 bases. Per germline, CDR1 SGHRS and CDR2 YFSETQ. With 5 bases clipped from V and 5 bases from J, the junction kept 20 bases outside the gene matches. The CDR3 covers 19 residues. CDR3 nucleotide sequence: TGCGCCAGCAGGGACGGGACAGGCCGCATGCGGCTGGAAAATGAAAAACTGTTTTTT. This gives the protein CASRDGTGRMRLENEKLFF.

Points on this clone: Other DNA sequences in this sample translate to the same CDR3. This chain connects TRBV2 to TRBJ1-5; no clear D. V was pared by 4 bases and J by 0 bases, with 7 bases between. CDR3 size: 14 residues. The germline V gene encodes CDR1 SNHLY and CDR2 FYNNEI. For the CDR3, the DNA is TGTGCCAGCAGTGGCCAGGTTAGCAATCAGCCCCAGCATTTT. Encoded protein: CASSGQVSNQPQHF.

The J gene is TRBJ2-7, the V gene TRBV13; a weak D match, TRBD1 (6 bases). Trimming took off 2 bases at V and 1 base at J, with 12 bases between the two ends. From germline, CDR1 is PRHDT and CDR2 FYEKMQ (reference sequence). CDR3 length equals 15 residues. In nucleotides, the CDR3 is TGTGCCAGCAGCTTAAGGCAGGGGAATTCCTACGAGCAGTACTTC. Protein product: CASSLRQGNSYEQYF.

The V and J genes are TRBV7-2 and TRBJ1-2; the D gene is possibly TRBD1 (6 bases). The germline V gene has CDR1 SGHTA and CDR2 FQGNSA. Trimming cost V 6 bases and J 2 bases, with 16 bases left between them. CDR3 length: 15 residues. The CDR3 spells CASSIPARGNYGYTF. The CDR3 DNA sequence: TGTGCCAGCAGTATTCCCGCCAGGGGCAACTATGGCTACACCTTC.

The chain couples TRBV12-3 or TRBV12-4 to TRBJ1-6; the D is unclear. CDR3 size: 13 residues. V lost 7 bases, J lost 9 bases, and 13 bases lay in between. The CDR3 loop is CASTPGLGSPLHF. The CDR3 DNA follows: TGTGCCAGCACCCCGGGTTTGGGTTCACCCCTCCACTTT.

The chain joins TRBV3-1 (or the pseudogene TRBV3-2) to TRBJ2-2; 12 nucleotides line up with TRBD2. V was pared by 4 bases and J by 2 bases, with 8 bases of the junction left unmatched. CDR1 and CDR2 (germline): LGHDT, YNNKEL (reference sequence). The CDR3 is made up of 18 amino acids. The CDR3 reads CASSRGLAGPVNTGELFF. The CDR3 DNA follows: TGTGCCAGCAGCCGTGGACTAGCGGGGCCGGTCAACACCGGGGAGCTGTTTTTT.

The chain joins TRBV5-4 to TRBJ2-3; 9 positions match TRBD1. The junction had 6 bases not matched to a gene; V was cut back by 4 bases and J by 3 bases. This CDR3 has 15 amino acids. Germline values: CDR1 SGHNT, CDR2 YYREEE (reference sequence). The CDR3 protein is CASSKTGGSTDTQYF. The CDR3 nucleotides read TGTGCCAGCAGCAAGACAGGGGGTTCAACAGATACGCAGTATTTT.

This chain links TRBV2 with TRBJ1-2; a possible D gene is TRBD1 (5 bases). V was shortened by 2 bases and J by 2 bases, with 12 bases between the two germline ends. The CDR3 spans 15 residues. Germline V lookup: CDR1 SNHLY, CDR2 FYNNEI. CDR3 sequence (DNA): TGTGCCAGCAGTGAACGAAAGGGGAGGAACTATGGCTACACCTTC. Translation gives CASSERKGRNYGYTF.

The gene calls are TRBV12-3 or TRBV12-4 and TRBJ2-1; possible D gene TRBD1, 5 bases. CDR3 length: 13 residues. Trimming removed 7 bases at V and 12 bases at J, with 19 bases between. Written as DNA, the CDR3 is TGTGCCAGCAACATTCGTGGGGCTGCCTGGCAGTTCTTC. Its protein product is CASNIRGAAWQFF.

This chain connects TRBV5-1 to TRBJ2-1; D remains unclear. The CDR3 runs 14 residues. Germline V lookup: CDR1 SGHRS, CDR2 YFSETQ. Trimming removed 2 bases from V and 2 bases from J, with 8 bases in between. The DNA for the CDR3 is TGCGCCAGCAGCTTTTGGGCAGCCTACAATGAGCAGTTCTTC. It encodes CASSFWAAYNEQFF. Supplemented by reference TRBV5-1 and TRBJ2-1, the full variable domain reads KAGVTQTPRYLIKTRGQQVTLSCSPISGHRSVSWYQQTPGQGLQFLFEYFSETQRNKGNFPGRFSGRQFSNSRSEMNVSTLELGDSALYLCASSFWAAYNEQFFGPGTRLTVL.

The gene calls are TRBV6-6 and TRBJ2-7; 7 nucleotides align to TRBD2. With 4 bases clipped from V and 3 bases from J, the junction kept 6 bases outside the gene matches. CDR3 length: 14 amino acids. CDR1 and CDR2 (germline): MNHNY, SVGAGI (reference sequence). The CDR3 bases are TGTGCCAGCAGTTTCGGGGGGTCCGTCTACGAGCAGTACTTC. Protein sequence: CASSFGGSVYEQYF.

The chain carries TRBV5-1 and TRBJ2-5; possible D gene TRBD1, 6 bases. The germline CDR1 and CDR2 sequences are SGHRS and YFSETQ. Trimming shortened V by 3 bases and J by 4 bases, and 28 bases separated the two germline ends. The CDR3 contains 19 residues. The CDR3 DNA reads TGCGCCAGCAGCTCCGGAATACTAAACAGGGTCGGAAAACGAGAGACCCAGTACTTC. This sequence encodes CASSSGILNRVGKRETQYF.